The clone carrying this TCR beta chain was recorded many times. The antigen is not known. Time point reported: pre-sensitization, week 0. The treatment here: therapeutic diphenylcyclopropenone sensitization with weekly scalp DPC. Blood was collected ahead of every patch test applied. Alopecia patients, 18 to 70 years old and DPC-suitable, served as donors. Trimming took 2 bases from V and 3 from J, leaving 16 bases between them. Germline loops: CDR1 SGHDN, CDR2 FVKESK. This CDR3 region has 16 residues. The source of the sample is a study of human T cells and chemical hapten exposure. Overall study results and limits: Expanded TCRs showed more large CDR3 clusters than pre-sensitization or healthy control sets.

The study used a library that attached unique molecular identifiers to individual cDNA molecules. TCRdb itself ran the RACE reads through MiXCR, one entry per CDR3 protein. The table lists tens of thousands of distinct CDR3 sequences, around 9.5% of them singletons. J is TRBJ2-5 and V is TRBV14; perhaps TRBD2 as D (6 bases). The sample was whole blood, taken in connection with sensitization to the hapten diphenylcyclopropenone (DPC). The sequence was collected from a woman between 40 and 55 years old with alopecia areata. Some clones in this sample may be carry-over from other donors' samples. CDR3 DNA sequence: TGTGCCAGCAGCCAATTAGGGTTCGGCGGGGAAGAGACCCAGTACTTC. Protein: CASSQLGFGGEETQYF.